The rows below give T cell receptor beta chains drawn from one sample of a study of T-cell memory formation after mild COVID-19. MiXCR was run by TCRdb on the 5' RACE reads, yielding one entry per CDR3 protein. In the table there are some 440,000 distinct CDR3 sequences, more than 20% of which are singletons. The source material was PBMCs or a T cell subset sorted from them (not recorded which). These receptors originate from an adult woman who had mild COVID-19 (a few samples of this study predate the infection). Cell type and time point are not known. The CDR3 runs from the conserved cysteine through the conserved F or W. A D gene is named only where the DNA matches it firmly. Some rows mark clone size as missing; the rest say once, few, many or name a class of expanded clone.

13	TRBV29-1	few	TRBD1	TRBJ1-1	TGCAGCGTTGGGGACAGGGGTATGTCTGAAGCTTTCTTT	CSVGDRGMSEAFF
16	TRBV7-8	-	TRBD2	TRBJ2-3	TGTGCCAGCAGCCGTCGGACTAGCGGGAGTGGAGATACGCAGTATTTT	CASSRRTSGSGDTQYF
15	TRBV4-1	-	-	TRBJ1-4	TGCGCCAGCAGCCAAAGGACAGCCCCGAGGGAAAAACTGTTTTTT	CASSQRTAPREKLFF
13	TRBV5-5	-	-	TRBJ2-3	TGTGCCAGCAGCTTCGTCCTCGAACCTACGCAGTATTTT	CASSFVLEPTQYF
12	TRBV29-1	-	-	TRBJ2-5	TGCAGCGCAAGGGGGGTTCAAGAGACCCAGTACTTC	CSARGVQETQYF
16	TRBV7-2	few	-	TRBJ2-1	TGTGCCAGCAGCTTAGGTGGCAGGGGTCCCTACAATGAGCAGTTCTTC	CASSLGGRGPYNEQFF
14	TRBV2	-	-	TRBJ2-3	TGTGCCAGCAGAGAAGGAATTAATACAGATACGCAGTATTTT	CASREGINTDTQYF
15	TRBV9	-	TRBD1	TRBJ2-7	TGTGCCAGCAGCATAACAGGGGAGTGGTCCTACGAGCAGTACTTC	CASSITGEWSYEQYF
16	TRBV29-1	-	TRBD2	TRBJ2-3	TGCAGCGTTTCCCGAGCTAGCGGGGGGCGCACAGATACGCAGTATTTT	CSVSRASGGRTDTQYF
14	TRBV4-2	-	-	TRBJ1-2	TGTGCCAGCAGCCAAGAGACAGGAGCTCGAAGCTACACCTTC	CASSQETGARSYTF
16	TRBV5-4	-	-	TRBJ2-3	TGTGCCAGCAGCTTAAGGGACCAGGTCCCCACAGATACGCAGTATTTT	CASSLRDQVPTDTQYF
14	TRBV7-3	-	-	TRBJ1-1	TGTGCCAGCAGTCGGGAGGGGGGGGACACTGAAGCTTTCTTT	CASSREGGDTEAFF
16	TRBV24-1	-	TRBD1	TRBJ2-1	TGTGCCACCAGTGAACCCGGACAGGCCACCTACAATGAGCAGTTCTTC	CATSEPGQATYNEQFF
15	TRBV24-1	-	-	TRBJ2-3	TGTGCCACCAGTGGGGCCAGGGGCGGCACAGATACGCAGTATTTT	CATSGARGGTDTQYF
15	TRBV7-3	few	-	TRBJ1-3	TGTGCCAGCAGCGCGGGACCTAGCTCTGGAAACACCATATATTTT	CASSAGPSSGNTIYF
14	TRBV7-2	few	-	TRBJ1-2	TGTGCCAGCAGCTCCCGTGTAAGGGGGGAAGGCTACACCTTC	CASSSRVRGEGYTF
14	TRBV7-9	-	TRBD1	TRBJ2-7	TGTGCCAGCCGCCCGGGACAGCGTCCCTACGAGCAGTACTTC	CASRPGQRPYEQYF
15	TRBV12-3/TRBV12-4	-	TRBD2	TRBJ2-5	TGTGCCAGCAGTCCGGTAGCGGGCGCCCAAGAGACCCAGTACTTC	CASSPVAGAQETQYF
14	TRBV5-1	few	-	TRBJ2-1	TGCGCCAGCAGCTTGGATGGAGATTACAATGAGCAGTTCTTC	CASSLDGDYNEQFF
16	TRBV7-6	-	-	TRBJ2-5	TGTGCCAGCAGATCTATAAGGGGACGGCACCAAGAGACCCAGTACTTC	CASRSIRGRHQETQYF
13	TRBV7-2	few	TRBD2	TRBJ2-7	TGTGCCAGCGCCGGGACTAGCGGGTGGAAGCAGTACTTC	CASAGTSGWKQYF
16	TRBV21-1	once	-	TRBJ2-5	TGTGCCAGCAGCAAAGCTCCGCGTTCTCCCTCAGAGACCCAGTACTTC	CASSKAPRSPSETQYF
16	TRBV4-3	few	TRBD2	TRBJ2-1	TGCGCCAGCAGCACCTCTCGGCTAGCGGGAGGGCATGAGCAGTTCTTC	CASSTSRLAGGHEQFF
12	TRBV7-6	few	-	TRBJ1-1	TGTGCCAGCAGCTTAGAAGGGAATGAAGCTTTCTTT	CASSLEGNEAFF
17	TRBV4-2	once	TRBD1	TRBJ2-1	TGTGCCAGCAGCCAAGACGCTTTATTGGTGCAGGGGGAAGAGCAGTTCTTC	CASSQDALLVQGEEQFF
15	TRBV5-5	few	TRBD2	TRBJ2-5	TGTGCCAGCAGCTTGGGACTAGCAAGGACAGAGACCCAGTACTTC	CASSLGLARTETQYF
15	TRBV9	-	-	TRBJ2-1	TGTGCCAGCAGTGCCCGTGACAGCTCCTACAATGAGCAGTTCTTC	CASSARDSSYNEQFF
16	TRBV12-3/TRBV12-4	many	-	TRBJ2-2	TGTGCCAGCAGTTTCCTCGGGCTAGCGAGAACCGGGGAGCTGTTTTTT	CASSFLGLARTGELFF
13	TRBV4-1	many	-	TRBJ2-7	TGCGCCAGCAGCCAAGATATTGAGCAGGACTTGAACTTC	CASSQDIEQDLNF
13	TRBV7-2	few	TRBD2	TRBJ2-1	TGTGCCAGCAGCTTGGCCCGGACTAGCGGGAGTTTCTTC	CASSLARTSGSFF
13	TRBV12-3/TRBV12-4	-	-	TRBJ1-2	TGTGCCAGCAACCCAACCTTAGACGGTGGCTACACCTTC	CASNPTLDGGYTF
10	TRBV20-1	-	-	TRBJ2-5	TGCAGTGCTATCATTAAGACCCAGTACTTC	CSAIIKTQYF
16	TRBV7-9	-	TRBD1	TRBJ2-2	TGTGCCAGCAGCCCGCGGGACAGGGGGCCCACCGGGGAGCTGTTTTTT	CASSPRDRGPTGELFF
13	TRBV6-5	-	-	TRBJ2-2	TGTGCCAGTTTCACGGTGAACACCGGGGAGCTGTTTTTT	CASFTVNTGELFF
16	TRBV7-9	-	TRBD1	TRBJ1-5	TGTGCCAGCAGCCCGGCGGCAGGGGGCATAGTGGAGCCCCAGCATTTT	CASSPAAGGIVEPQHF
14	TRBV6-2/TRBV6-3	few	TRBD2	TRBJ2-7	TGTGCCAGCAGTTATGTAGCGGGAGTCCACGAGCAGTACTTC	CASSYVAGVHEQYF
13	TRBV12-3/TRBV12-4	few	-	TRBJ2-1	TGTGCCAGCATCCTAGGGTACTACAATGAGCAGTTCTTC	CASILGYYNEQFF